This TCR beta chain is drawn from a study of cytomegalovirus exposure and HLA in healthy donors. Points on this clone: What it recognizes is unknown. One end of the junction varies from germline; a read error may be responsible.

This PCR relied on a set of 60 Vbeta primers and 13 Jbeta primers. As processed by the authors: The authors later counted roughly 87 million unique TCR beta chains, 9.5 million to 13 million of them shared. Produced via immunoSEQ multiplex PCR; TCRdb's table is partial and in-frame only. That table furnishes V, J and clone size, whereas the DNA furnished D and trimming. This table holds 99,000 or so clones, around four fifths found once. Germline V gene lookup returns CDR1 SEHNR and CDR2 FQNEAQ (reference sequence). This CDR3 spans 12 amino acids. Study-level findings and limits: The study listed roughly 150 cytomegalovirus-associated TCR beta chains.

This clonotype was sampled from a woman between 40 and 55 years old in good health and CMV-seronegative. The genes are TRBV7-9 and TRBJ1-4, with no clear D. Sequencing was done on a sample of PBMCs. The CDR3 DNA reads as TGTTCCAGCTCGGTCTCCCGAGAAAAACTGTTTTTT. It specifies CSSSVSREKLFF.